This T cell receptor beta chain comes out of a study of CD8 T cells in Susac syndrome. Trimming pared 0 bases from V and 2 bases from J, leaving 11 bases between. The CDR3 length is 16 residues. The germline V gene encodes CDR1 MNHEY and CDR2 SVGEGT. Controls comprised healthy donors matched for age and sex. Isolation of CD8+ and CD4+ T cells was performed negatively, whereas enrichment of TEMRA cells was done by FACS. The RNA, about 0.5 to 1 ug, was put through reverse transcription using random hexamers. Amplification of the TCR beta CDR3 was carried out by immunoSEQ multiplex PCR, which spanned a total of 54 Vbeta and 13 Jbeta segments. TCRdb re-derived calls from the immunoSEQ multiplex PCR reads in MiXCR, one entry per CDR3 protein. This table has around 190,000 distinct CDR3 sequences, 85% to 95% appearing once.

This sequence originates from a human donor in good health. The chain is built from TRBV6-2 or TRBV6-3 and TRBJ1-5; tentative D call: TRBD1 (5 bases). Sequencing was carried out using CD4+ T cells from PBMCs. Here the CDR3 reads CASSYSRDGGNQPQHF. CDR3 in DNA: TGTGCCAGCAGTTACTCTAGGGACGGTGGCAATCAGCCCCAGCATTTT.